Listed below are T cell receptor beta chains from one sample, sequenced in a study of blood T cell repertoires in COVID-19. Some clones are missing from TCRdb's copy, which holds only in-frame ones; the method was immunoSEQ multiplex PCR. The sample includes under 200,000 clones, 80% to 90% of them seen just once. Sequenced material: PBMCs or T cells enriched from blood (not recorded which). Receptors originate from a woman between 50 and 59 years old in a cohort exposed to, infected with or recovered from COVID-19 (not recorded which). Both conserved end residues are part of each CDR3. The D gene is left open where the match is weak. Clone size is stated in some rows and not others, as once, few, many or a class when expanded.

CDR3 length,clone size,D gene,J gene,V gene,CDR3 DNA,CDR3 protein
16,NA,TRBD2,TRBJ2-7,TRBV6-1,TGTGCCAGCAGTGAAGGGTTGGGCCTAGCGGACTACGAGCAGTACTTC,CASSEGLGLADYEQYF
15,NA,NA,TRBJ2-7,TRBV6-2/TRBV6-3,TGTGCCAGCACCCCCGGGATAGCGGAACCCTACGAGCAGTACTTC,CASTPGIAEPYEQYF
13,NA,NA,TRBJ2-5,TRBV21-1,TGTGCCAGCAAGGCGGGAGTTATAAAGACCCAGTACTTC,CASKAGVIKTQYF
14,NA,TRBD1,TRBJ2-7,TRBV5-4,TGTGCCAGCAGCTTGGGGGACAGGGACCACGAGCAGTACTTC,CASSLGDRDHEQYF
16,NA,TRBD1,TRBJ1-4,TRBV6-1,TGTGCCAGCAGTGGCGTGGAAACAGGGGCTGGTGAAAAACTGTTTTTT,CASSGVETGAGEKLFF
17,NA,TRBD2,TRBJ2-3,TRBV5-6,TGTGCCAGCAGCGTGGAAATAGCGGGAAGAAGCACAGATACGCAGTATTTT,CASSVEIAGRSTDTQYF
14,NA,NA,TRBJ2-1,TRBV5-1,TGCGCCAGCAGCTTTGGTTCGACTAACAATGAGCAGTTCTTC,CASSFGSTNNEQFF
12,NA,TRBD1,TRBJ1-1,TRBV13,TGTGCCAGCAGCTTAGACAGGGGAGAAGCTTTCTTT,CASSLDRGEAFF
17,NA,NA,TRBJ2-7,TRBV18,TGTGCCAGCTCACCCCCCGGTAGCGCCCTACTAAGATACGAGCAGTACTTC,CASSPPGSALLRYEQYF
14,NA,NA,TRBJ1-4,TRBV19,TGTGCCAGTAGCACACAGGGTGGCGGTGAAAAACTGTTTTTT,CASSTQGGGEKLFF
14,once,TRBD2,TRBJ2-1,TRBV11-2,TGTGCCAGCAGCTTCCTCACTAGCGGGAATGAGCAGTTCTTC,CASSFLTSGNEQFF
15,once,NA,TRBJ1-3,TRBV9,TGTGCCAGCAGCGCACAGAGACGCTCTGGAAACACCATATATTTT,CASSAQRRSGNTIYF
14,NA,TRBD1,TRBJ2-7,TRBV6-2/TRBV6-3,TGTGCCAGCAGTTACTCCGGGACAGGGATCGAGCAGTACTTC,CASSYSGTGIEQYF
14,NA,NA,TRBJ1-5,TRBV24-1,TGTGCCACCAGTGCCGTCTATAGCAATCAGCCCCAGCATTTT,CATSAVYSNQPQHF
15,NA,TRBD1,TRBJ2-5,TRBV28,TGTGCCAGCAGTTTTCTCAGGGGGTCTTCGGAGACCCAGTACTTC,CASSFLRGSSETQYF
16,NA,TRBD2,TRBJ2-3,TRBV3-1/TRBV3-2,TGTGCCAGCAGCAGAGGGGCGGGAGGGCCCTCAGATACGCAGTATTTT,CASSRGAGGPSDTQYF
16,NA,NA,TRBJ2-7,TRBV11-2,TGTGCCAGCAGCTTAGATAGCGTTGGCGGAACCTACGAGCAGTACTTC,CASSLDSVGGTYEQYF
16,NA,TRBD1,TRBJ2-3,TRBV5-1,TGCGCCAGCAGCTTGGTGGGGACAGATAGCACAGATACGCAGTATTTT,CASSLVGTDSTDTQYF
19,NA,NA,TRBJ2-1,TRBV3-1/TRBV3-2,TGTGCCAGCAGCCAAGAAAGGACAGTCCAAACGAGCTCCTACAATGAGCAGTTCTTC,CASSQERTVQTSSYNEQFF
16,NA,TRBD2,TRBJ2-1,TRBV5-1,TGCGCCAGCAGCCCGGCTAGCGGGGGGTTGTCCGCTGAGCAGTTCTTC,CASSPASGGLSAEQFF
16,NA,TRBD1,TRBJ2-1,TRBV28,TGTGCCACAGCAAGTAGTGGGACAGGGACTTACAATGAGCAGTTCTTC,CATASSGTGTYNEQFF
14,NA,NA,TRBJ1-1,TRBV7-2,TGTGCCAGCAGCTTAATGGGGGCCCCTACTGAAGCTTTCTTT,CASSLMGAPTEAFF
15,NA,TRBD1,TRBJ1-4,TRBV6-5,TGTGCCAGCAGTCCCGCAGGGGGAACTAATGAAAAACTGTTTTTT,CASSPAGGTNEKLFF
14,NA,TRBD2,TRBJ2-5,TRBV7-2,TGTGCCAGCAGTCCCCCCCGGACTAGTGGGACCCAGTACTTC,CASSPPRTSGTQYF
15,NA,TRBD2,TRBJ2-5,TRBV5-4,TGTGCCAGCAGCTTGGGGACTAGCGGGCGAGAGACCCAGTACTTC,CASSLGTSGRETQYF
17,NA,NA,TRBJ1-1,TRBV5-4,TGTGCCAGCAGCACCCCAGCCCAGATTGGGCGAAACACTGAAGCTTTCTTT,CASSTPAQIGRNTEAFF
14,NA,NA,TRBJ1-2,TRBV9,TGTGCCAGCAGCGTAGGTCCAGGGAAGGATGGCTACACCTTC,CASSVGPGKDGYTF
14,once,TRBD2,TRBJ2-1,TRBV5-6,TGTGCCAGCAGCCTAGCGGGATTAGGCAATGAGCAGTTCTTC,CASSLAGLGNEQFF
16,NA,TRBD2,TRBJ2-2,TRBV7-9,TGTGCCAGCAGCTTAACAGGACTAGTTGGCACCGGGGAGCTGTTTTTT,CASSLTGLVGTGELFF
16,NA,NA,TRBJ2-1,TRBV5-4,TGTGCCAGCAGCTTGTTTGGCAGGGAAGCGGGCAATGAGCAGTTCTTC,CASSLFGREAGNEQFF
15,few,NA,TRBJ2-2,TRBV3-1/TRBV3-2,TGTGCCAGCAGCCAAGGTACTGGGGCCACCGGGGAGCTGTTTTTT,CASSQGTGATGELFF
13,NA,NA,TRBJ1-5,TRBV6-5,TGTGCCAGCGGGCAAGAACGCAATCAGCCCCAGCATTTT,CASGQERNQPQHF
14,once,NA,TRBJ1-1,TRBV6-2/TRBV6-3,TGTGCCAGCAGTTACCGAGGGCGTGGAGGTGAAGCTTTCTTT,CASSYRGRGGEAFF
15,NA,NA,TRBJ1-4,TRBV6-2/TRBV6-3,TGTGCCAGCAGTTCAAACAGGGTTGCTAATGAAAAACTGTTTTTT,CASSSNRVANEKLFF
15,NA,NA,TRBJ1-3,TRBV15,TGTGCCACCAGTGAGGATTTTTTCTCTGGAAACACCATATATTTT,CATSEDFFSGNTIYF
14,NA,TRBD1,TRBJ1-3,TRBV7-2,TGTGCCAGCAGCCAGAAGGCAGGGGGGAACACCATATATTTT,CASSQKAGGNTIYF
16,NA,NA,TRBJ1-5,TRBV28,TGTGCCAGCAGGCTAAGGGAGGCTCTCAGCAATCAGCCCCAGCATTTT,CASRLREALSNQPQHF
14,NA,TRBD1,TRBJ2-7,TRBV7-6,TGTGCCAGCAGCTTAGGGGACAGGGGCTACGAGCAGTACTTC,CASSLGDRGYEQYF
12,NA,NA,TRBJ2-2,TRBV29-1,TGCAGCGTTGCCGGGAGTCCCGGGGAGCTGTTTTTT,CSVAGSPGELFF
16,NA,TRBD2,TRBJ2-2,TRBV29-1,TGCAGCGTTGTGGGACTAGCGGGAGAAAACGCCGGGGAGCTGTTTTTT,CSVVGLAGENAGELFF
15,NA,TRBD1,TRBJ2-3,TRBV19,TGTGCCAGTAGCGCCGGGACAGCAGGCACAGATACGCAGTATTTT,CASSAGTAGTDTQYF
16,NA,NA,TRBJ1-5,TRBV7-8,TGTGCCAGCAGCTTAGTGCGCAGGGATAGCAATCAGCCCCAGCATTTT,CASSLVRRDSNQPQHF
12,NA,NA,TRBJ2-3,TRBV12-3/TRBV12-4,TGTGCCAGCAGGGGAACAGGTGACACGCAGTATTTT,CASRGTGDTQYF
14,NA,TRBD2,TRBJ2-1,TRBV6-4,TGTGCCAGCAGTGATCCTAGCGGGACGGATGAGCAGTTCTTC,CASSDPSGTDEQFF
12,NA,TRBD1,TRBJ2-7,TRBV7-9,TGTGCCAGCAGCTTAGTGACAGGGAACCGGTACTTC,CASSLVTGNRYF
18,few,TRBD1,TRBJ1-6,TRBV6-6,TGTGCCAGCAGTCACCCTAAGGACAGGGTCGTCTACGGCGCACCCCTCCACTTT,CASSHPKDRVVYGAPLHF
17,NA,TRBD1,TRBJ1-6,TRBV4-2,TGTGCCAGCAGCCAAGGAGGGACAGGGGGCGAGAGTTCACCCCTCCACTTT,CASSQGGTGGESSPLHF
14,NA,TRBD2,TRBJ2-7,TRBV5-1,TGCGCCAGCAGCTGGGGACTACCTTCCTACGAGCAGTACTTC,CASSWGLPSYEQYF
16,NA,TRBD1,TRBJ2-3,TRBV29-1,TGCAGCGCCCTGGTCGGGACAGGGGGGCTCACAGATACGCAGTATTTT,CSALVGTGGLTDTQYF
15,NA,TRBD2,TRBJ2-2,TRBV10-1,TGCGCCAGCAGTGAAGGTAGCGGGAGAAGCGGGGAGCTGTTTTTT,CASSEGSGRSGELFF
14,NA,TRBD2,TRBJ2-7,TRBV2,TGTGCCAGCAGTGACGAGGCGGGGGGCTACGAGCAGTACTTC,CASSDEAGGYEQYF
15,NA,NA,TRBJ1-2,TRBV2,TGTGCCAGCCGCCGACCGGGGTTAATCCGCTATGGCTACACCTTC,CASRRPGLIRYGYTF
15,NA,TRBD1,TRBJ1-3,TRBV2,TGTGCCAGCAGGAAACCCGGGACAGACGGAAACACCATATATTTT,CASRKPGTDGNTIYF
15,few,TRBD1,TRBJ2-7,TRBV3-1/TRBV3-2,TGTGCCAGCAGCCTCGGACAGGGGAAGACCTACGAGCAGTACTTC,CASSLGQGKTYEQYF
14,NA,NA,TRBJ2-2,TRBV5-1,TGCGCCAGCACGCCTGGGGCAGATACCGGGGAGCTGTTTTTT,CASTPGADTGELFF
14,once,TRBD1,TRBJ2-2,TRBV6-5,TGTGCCAGCAGAACACAGGGGGAAATCGGGGAGCTGTTTTTT,CASRTQGEIGELFF
12,NA,NA,TRBJ1-5,TRBV2,TGTGCCAGCCGGGACACAAATCAGCCCCAGCATTTT,CASRDTNQPQHF
16,NA,TRBD1,TRBJ1-4,TRBV4-2,TGTGCCAGCAGCCAAGATCCAGGACAGGGGAGTGAAAAACTGTTTTTT,CASSQDPGQGSEKLFF